What follows is one T cell receptor beta chain and its context. This entry is derived from a study of technical replicates of blood from a handful of donors. The method was immunoSEQ multiplex PCR; TCRdb's version includes in-frame clones alone and lacks a portion of them. The sample records approximately 94,000 clones, less than 96% being singletons. CDR1 is SGHTA and CDR2 is FQGTGA in the germline V gene. V gave up 4 bases and J gave up 5 bases, with 15 bases separating them. The CDR3 sequence is 14 residues long. This receptor was obtained from a human donor in good health. The V gene is TRBV7-3, the J gene TRBJ2-7, with a possible D match to TRBD1 (5 bases). Sequencing used T cells isolated from PBMCs. The CDR3: CASSYRTPRDEQYF. CDR3 nucleotides: TGTGCCAGCAGCTACCGGACACCCCGGGACGAGCAGTACTTC.